Following are 24 T cell receptor beta chains from one sample sequenced in a study of OX40 agonist ivuxolimab in advanced cancers. Profiled with immunoSEQ multiplex PCR; TCRdb holds only in-frame clones, not every one. The data contain some 71,000 clones, about 90% of them singletons. Specimen: CD4+ or CD8+ T cells sorted from blood, collected in a trial of the OX40 agonist ivuxolimab. These receptors were taken from an adult with an advanced solid tumor such as melanoma, head and neck, liver or kidney cancer.

V usage is TRBV4-1 and J usage is TRBJ2-7, with D perhaps TRBD2 (5 bases). The CDR3 spans 15 residues. Trimming pared 1 base from V and 2 bases from J, leaving 12 bases between. Looked up from germline, CDR1 is MGHRA and CDR2 is YSYEKL. The CDR3 DNA reads as TGCGCCAGCAGCCAAGCCGGGGTAGCGACCTACGAGCAGTACTTC. Its translation is CASSQAGVATYEQYF.

The CDR3 protein is CASSPGSWGTSGLYEQYF. The DNA for the CDR3 is TGTGCCAGCAGCCCAGGGTCTTGGGGGACTAGCGGATTATACGAGCAGTACTTC. This chain connects TRBV7-2 to TRBJ2-7, with 11 bases fitting TRBD2. Trimming cost V 5 bases and J 4 bases; bases outside gene matches: 16. The CDR3 sequence is 18 residues long. Per germline, CDR1 SGHTA and CDR2 FQGNSA.

V usage is TRBV27 and J usage is TRBJ2-7; 7 bases align to TRBD2. V was pared by 7 bases and J by 3 bases, with 6 bases of the junction left unmatched. This CDR3 has 13 residues. Germline V lookup: CDR1 MNHEY, CDR2 SMNVEV (reference sequence). CDR3 region: CASTWGGGYEQYF. CDR3 nucleotides: TGTGCCAGCACCTGGGGGGGAGGCTACGAGCAGTACTTC.

The gene calls are TRBV7-9 and TRBJ2-1; D may correspond to TRBD1 or TRBD2 (5 bases each). Germline-derived CDR1 and CDR2 are SEHNR and FQNEAQ (reference sequence). The ends were cut back, 7 bases at V and 8 bases at J, with 18 bases in the middle. The CDR3 has 14 amino acids. The CDR3 nucleotides are TGTGCCAGCACCCCCATAGGGGAGTCGGATGAGCAGTTCTTC. Translated, it gives CASTPIGESDEQFF.

The V call is TRBV28, the J call TRBJ2-7, with TRBD2 matching over 7 bases. CDR1 is MDHEN and CDR2 is SYDVKM in the germline V gene. The length of the CDR3 is 15 residues. The junction had 11 bases not matched to a gene; V was cut back by 3 bases and J by 6 bases. CDR3 DNA: TGTGCCAGCAGTTTCTTTAGCGGGTCCCGCCGCGAGCAGTACTTC. The encoded protein is CASSFFSGSRREQYF.

This chain joins TRBV7-9 and TRBJ1-2; no definite D call. This CDR3 is built from 15 residues. Trimming stripped 2 bases from V and 8 bases from J, with 18 bases between. Germline-derived CDR1 and CDR2 are SEHNR and FQNEAQ (reference sequence). CDR3 sequence: CASSLSAGSGGGYTF. DNA of the CDR3: TGTGCCAGCAGCTTATCGGCCGGGTCCGGAGGAGGCTACACCTTC. Supplemented by reference TRBV7-9 and TRBJ1-2, the full variable domain reads DTGVSQNPRHKITKRGQNVTFRCDPISEHNRLYWYRQTLGQGPEFLTYFQNEAQLEKSRLLSDRFSAERPKGSFSTLEIQRTEQGDSAMYLCASSLSAGSGGGYTFGSGTRLTVV.

V gene TRBV11-2 combines with J gene TRBJ2-1; tentative D call: TRBD1 (7 bases). V shed 1 base and J shed 8 bases, with 18 bases lying between them. Germline V gives CDR1 SGHAT, CDR2 FQNNGV. The CDR3 sequence is 16 residues long. The CDR3 reads CASSLGRGTVRDEQFF. CDR3 in DNA: TGTGCCAGCAGCTTAGGACGCGGGACAGTAAGGGATGAGCAGTTCTTC.

The rearrangement uses TRBV27 and TRBJ2-7, with D perhaps matching TRBD1 or TRBD2 (6 bases each). The V gene lost 2 bases and the J gene lost 2 bases, with 13 bases spanning the gap. CDR1 and CDR2 from the germline V gene are MNHEY and SMNVEV (reference sequence). The CDR3 contains 15 residues. CDR3 in DNA: TGTGCCAGCAGTTTAGGGAGGACAGCACCCTACGAGCAGTACTTC. Amino acid sequence: CASSLGRTAPYEQYF.

V gene TRBV11-2 combines with J gene TRBJ2-1, with D perhaps matching TRBD1 (6 bases). Trimming took 5 bases from V and 0 from J, leaving 11 bases between them. From germline, CDR1 is SGHAT and CDR2 FQNNGV. The CDR3 spans 15 residues. CDR3 amino acids: CASSRQVSSYNEQFF. For the CDR3, the DNA is TGTGCCAGCAGCCGACAGGTAAGCTCCTACAATGAGCAGTTCTTC.

The chain has TRBV5-4 and TRBJ2-4; D not certain. Looked up from germline, CDR1 is SGHNT and CDR2 is YYREEE (reference sequence). The V end was cut by 2 bases, the J end by 0 bases, with 6 bases between. The CDR3 extends over 14 amino acids. The CDR3 DNA is TGTGCCAGCAGCTTACAACAAGCCAAAAACATTCAGTACTTC. As protein: CASSLQQAKNIQYF. The full variable domain, rest sourced from reference TRBV5-4 and TRBJ2-4, is ETGVTQSPTHLIKTRGQQVTLRCSSQSGHNTVSWYQQALGQGPQFIFQYYREEENGRGNFPPRFSGLQFPNYSSELNVNALELDDSALYLCASSLQQAKNIQYFGAGTRLSVL.

J is TRBJ2-3 and V is TRBV28; 7 bases match TRBD1. The CDR3 length is 15 residues. V gave up 8 bases and J gave up 5 bases; unmatched junction bases: 13. Germline lookup yields CDR1 MDHEN and CDR2 SYDVKM. CDR3 nucleotides: TGTGCCAGCGGAAAGACAGGGTATGGCGAAGATACGCAGTATTTT. Translating it yields CASGKTGYGEDTQYF.

This chain uses TRBV19 with TRBJ1-1; TRBD1 matches at 9 bases. Trimming removed 8 bases from V and 4 bases from J; junction bases left unmatched: 5. Germline assignment: CDR1 LNHDA and CDR2 SQIVND (reference sequence). The CDR3 spans 13 residues. For the CDR3, the DNA is TGTGCCAGTGTACAGGGGGCGGGCACTGAAGCTTTCTTT. Amino acids: CASVQGAGTEAFF.

The chain links TRBV7-9 to TRBJ2-5; D unclear. Trimming stripped 3 bases from V and 2 bases from J, with 10 bases between. CDR3 length: 14 amino acids. The V gene's germline CDR1 is SEHNR and CDR2 FQNEAQ (reference sequence). The CDR3 here is CASSFSREQETQYF. The CDR3 nucleotides are TGTGCCAGCAGCTTTTCGCGAGAACAAGAGACCCAGTACTTC.

Written as DNA, the CDR3 is TGTGCCATCAGACAAGATAGCGGGAGGGCGTACGAGCAGTACTTC. Translation gives CAIRQDSGRAYEQYF. The genes are TRBV10-3 and TRBJ2-7, with TRBD2 matching over 11 bases. The CDR3 is made up of 15 amino acids. Germline CDR1 and CDR2: ENHRY and SYGVKD. Trimming cost V 6 bases and J 4 bases; bases outside gene matches: 8.

This chain uses TRBV27 with TRBJ2-7; 8 bases line up with TRBD1. CDR3 length equals 14 residues. Losses at the gene ends were 6 bases for V and 4 bases for J; bases not matched to a gene: 8. The germline gives CDR1 MNHEY, CDR2 SMNVEV (reference sequence). CDR3 amino acids: CASSLGQDVYEQYF. CDR3 bases: TGTGCCAGCAGCTTGGGACAGGACGTTTACGAGCAGTACTTC.

The J gene is TRBJ2-7, the V gene TRBV5-4; D gene uncertain. V gave up 5 bases and J gave up 3 bases, with 9 bases separating them. Germline CDR1 reads SGHNT; CDR2 reads YYREEE (reference sequence). The CDR3 spans 12 residues. This chain's CDR3 is CASSYEDYEQYF. Written as DNA, the CDR3 is TGTGCCAGCAGTTATGAGGACTACGAGCAGTACTTC.

As regards this clone: Other DNA variants within this sample encode the same CDR3. The chain uses TRBV28 and TRBJ1-1, with 11 bases fitting TRBD1. Per the germline V gene, CDR1 is MDHEN and CDR2 is SYDVKM. The V segment lost 2 bases and the J segment 5 bases; nucleotides outside the gene matches: 4. This CDR3 comprises 15 residues. The CDR3 coding sequence is TGTGCCAGCAGTTTAGAGGGACAGGGGGGGACTGAAGCTTTCTTT. Its protein is CASSLEGQGGTEAFF.

On this clone itself: A junction end diverges from the germline sequence, so it may reflect a read error. V and J are TRBV7-6 and TRBJ2-5, with D tentatively TRBD2 (6 bases). The CDR3 extends over 12 amino acids. CDR1 is SGHVS and CDR2 is FNYEAQ in the germline V gene. CDR3 nucleotide sequence: TGTGCCAGCAGCTTAGGCGGGACCGTCCACGACTTC. This sequence encodes CASSLGGTVHDF.

The chain combines TRBV19 with TRBJ2-7; TRBD1 matches 9 bases. The CDR3 contains 14 residues. With V trimmed by 6 bases and J by 2 bases, 5 bases remained unmatched. From germline, CDR1 is LNHDA and CDR2 SQIVND (reference sequence). CDR3 in amino acids: CASSYGQGTYEQYF. CDR3 sequence (DNA): TGTGCCAGTAGCTACGGACAGGGGACCTACGAGCAGTACTTC.

The chain employs TRBV5-6 and TRBJ2-1; TRBD1 agrees at 8 bases. Germline V gene sequence: CDR1 SGHDT, CDR2 YYEEEE. The J segment lost 6 bases and the V segment lost 3 bases, leaving 5 bases of the junction unmatched. CDR3 length: 14 residues. CDR3 loop: CASSSRDRTNEQFF. In DNA form, the CDR3 reads TGTGCCAGCAGCTCCCGGGACAGGACCAATGAGCAGTTCTTC. Combining the CDR3 with reference TRBV5-6 and TRBJ2-1 gives the whole variable domain DAGVTQSPTHLIKTRGQQVTLRCSPKSGHDTVSWYQQALGQGPQFIFQYYEEEERQRGNFPDRFSGHQFPNYSSELNVNALLLGDSALYLCASSSRDRTNEQFFGPGTRLTVL.

The chain employs TRBV4-1 and TRBJ2-1; D ambiguous. V lost 2 bases and J lost 9, with 11 bases in between. The CDR3 is made up of 13 amino acids. Germline CDR1 and CDR2: MGHRA and YSYEKL. Here the CDR3 DNA reads TGCGCCAGCAGCCAAAGCGTGGTTGGTGAGCAGTTCTTC. It specifies CASSQSVVGEQFF.

The chain has TRBV7-9 and TRBJ2-5; D may be TRBD1 (6 bases). This CDR3 has 17 residues. Germline CDR1 is SEHNR and CDR2 is FQNEAQ (reference sequence). Trimming shortened V by 3 bases and J by 2 bases, and 19 bases separated the two germline ends. The CDR3 nucleotides read TGTGCCAGCAGCTTCTTAGGGGGTGTGGAGGAGCAAGAGACCCAGTACTTC. Its protein is CASSFLGGVEEQETQYF.

V and J are TRBV4-3 and TRBJ2-7; 7 bases line up with TRBD2. CDR3 size: 15 residues. CDR1 and CDR2 (germline): LGHNA, YSLEER. Trimming removed 2 bases from V and 5 bases from J; junction bases left unmatched: 9. The CDR3 here is CASSQRREKPNEQYF. The DNA for the CDR3 is TGCGCCAGCAGCCAAAGGCGGGAGAAACCCAACGAGCAGTACTTC.

This chain uses TRBV9 with TRBJ2-7; TRBD1 matches at 7 bases. The CDR3 has 15 amino acids. V gave up 4 bases and J gave up 0 bases; unmatched junction bases: 7. CDR1 is SGDLS and CDR2 is YYNGEE in the germline V gene. CDR3 sequence (DNA): TGTGCCAGCAGCCCTGGACAGGACCCCTCCTACGAGCAGTACTTC. Its protein is CASSPGQDPSYEQYF.